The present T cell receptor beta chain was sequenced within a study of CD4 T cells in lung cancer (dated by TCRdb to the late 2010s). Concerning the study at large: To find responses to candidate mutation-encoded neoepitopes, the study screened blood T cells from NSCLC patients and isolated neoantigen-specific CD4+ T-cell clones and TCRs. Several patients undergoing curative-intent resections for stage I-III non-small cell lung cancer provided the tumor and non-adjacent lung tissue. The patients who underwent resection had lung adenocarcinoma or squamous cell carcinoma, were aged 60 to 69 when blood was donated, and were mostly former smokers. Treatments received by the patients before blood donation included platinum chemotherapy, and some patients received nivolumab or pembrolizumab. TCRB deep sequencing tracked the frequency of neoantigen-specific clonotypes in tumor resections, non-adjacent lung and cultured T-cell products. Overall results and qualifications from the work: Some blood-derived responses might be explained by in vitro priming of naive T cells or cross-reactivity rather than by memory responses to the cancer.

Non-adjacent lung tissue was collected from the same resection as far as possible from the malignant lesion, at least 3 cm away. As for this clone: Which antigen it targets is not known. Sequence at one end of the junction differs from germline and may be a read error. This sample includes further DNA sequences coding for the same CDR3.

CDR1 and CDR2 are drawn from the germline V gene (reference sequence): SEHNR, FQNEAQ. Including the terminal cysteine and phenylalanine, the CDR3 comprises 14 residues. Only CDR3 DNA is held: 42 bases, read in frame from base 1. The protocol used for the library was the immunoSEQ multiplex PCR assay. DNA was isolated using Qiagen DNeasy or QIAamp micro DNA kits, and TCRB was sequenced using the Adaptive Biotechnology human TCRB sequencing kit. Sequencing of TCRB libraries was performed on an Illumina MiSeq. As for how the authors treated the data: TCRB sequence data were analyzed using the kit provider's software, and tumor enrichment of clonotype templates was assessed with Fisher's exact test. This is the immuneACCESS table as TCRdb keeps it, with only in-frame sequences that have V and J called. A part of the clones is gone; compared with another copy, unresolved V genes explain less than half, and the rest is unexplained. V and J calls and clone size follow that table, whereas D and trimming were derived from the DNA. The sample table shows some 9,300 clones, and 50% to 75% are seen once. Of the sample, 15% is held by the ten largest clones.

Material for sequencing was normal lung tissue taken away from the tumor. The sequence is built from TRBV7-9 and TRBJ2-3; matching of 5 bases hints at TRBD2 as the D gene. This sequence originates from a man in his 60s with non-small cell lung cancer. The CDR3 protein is CASSLVGDTDTQYF. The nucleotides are TGCGCCAGCAGCTTGGTCGGGGACACAGATACGCAGTATTTT.